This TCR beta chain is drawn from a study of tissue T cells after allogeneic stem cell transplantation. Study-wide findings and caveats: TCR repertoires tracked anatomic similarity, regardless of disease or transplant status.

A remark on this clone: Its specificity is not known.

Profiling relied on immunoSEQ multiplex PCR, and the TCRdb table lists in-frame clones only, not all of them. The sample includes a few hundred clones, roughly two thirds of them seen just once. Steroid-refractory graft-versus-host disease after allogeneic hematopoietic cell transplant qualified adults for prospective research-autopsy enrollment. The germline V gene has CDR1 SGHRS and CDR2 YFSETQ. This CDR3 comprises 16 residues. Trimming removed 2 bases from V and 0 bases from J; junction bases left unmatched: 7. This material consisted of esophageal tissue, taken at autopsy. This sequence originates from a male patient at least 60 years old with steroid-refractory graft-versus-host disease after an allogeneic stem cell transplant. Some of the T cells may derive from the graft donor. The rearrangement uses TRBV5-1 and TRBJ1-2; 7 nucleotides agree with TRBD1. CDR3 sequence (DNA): TGCGCCAGCAGCTTCAAAGGGGGCGCCTCTAACTATGGCTACACCTTC. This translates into CASSFKGGASNYGYTF.